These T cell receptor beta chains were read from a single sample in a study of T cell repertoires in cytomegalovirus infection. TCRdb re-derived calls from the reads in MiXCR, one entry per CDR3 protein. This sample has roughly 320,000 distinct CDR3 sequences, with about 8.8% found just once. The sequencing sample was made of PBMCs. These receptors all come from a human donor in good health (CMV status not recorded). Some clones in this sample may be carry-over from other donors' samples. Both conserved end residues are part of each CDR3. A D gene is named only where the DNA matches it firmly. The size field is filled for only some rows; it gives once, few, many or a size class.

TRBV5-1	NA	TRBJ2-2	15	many	TGCGCCAGCAGCTGGGGCGCCTCGAACACCGGGGAGCTGTTTTTT	CASSWGASNTGELFF
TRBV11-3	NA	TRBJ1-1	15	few	TGTGCCAGCAGCTTAGAACTGGGGCCCAACACTGAAGCTTTCTTT	CASSLELGPNTEAFF
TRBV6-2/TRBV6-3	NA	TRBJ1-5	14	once	TGTGCCAGCAGTCAAGGTTTTCTAAATCAGCCCCAGCATTTT	CASSQGFLNQPQHF
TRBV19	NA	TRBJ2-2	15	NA	TGTGCCAGTAGTGAACAGGGAACTAACACCGGGGAGCTGTTTTTT	CASSEQGTNTGELFF
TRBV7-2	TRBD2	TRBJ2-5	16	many	TGTGCCAGCAGCCGACTGACTAGCGGGGTTCAAGAGACCCAGTACTTC	CASSRLTSGVQETQYF
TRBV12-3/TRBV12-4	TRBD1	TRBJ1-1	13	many	TGTGCCAGCAGTTTTCGACAGGGGGTTGAAGCTTTCTTT	CASSFRQGVEAFF
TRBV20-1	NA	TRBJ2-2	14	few	TGCAGTGCGACAGACCCCTTGGGCACCGGGGAGCTGTTTTTT	CSATDPLGTGELFF
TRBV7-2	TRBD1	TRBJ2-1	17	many	TGTGCCAGCAGCTTAGTAGGTGCAGGGGGCATATACAATGAGCAGTTCTTC	CASSLVGAGGIYNEQFF
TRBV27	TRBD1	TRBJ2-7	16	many	TGTGCCAGCAAAACCTTCGGAGACAGGGGCTCCTACGAGCAGTACTTC	CASKTFGDRGSYEQYF
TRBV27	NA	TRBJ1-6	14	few	TGTGCCAGCAGTTTAAAAGGGAAGGATTCACCCCTCCACTTT	CASSLKGKDSPLHF
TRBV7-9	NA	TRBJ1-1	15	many	TGTGCCAGCAGCCCCTGGGGACGGATGTACACTGAAGCTTTCTTT	CASSPWGRMYTEAFF
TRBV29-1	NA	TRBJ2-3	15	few	TGCAGCGCTTTACCCGGGACCTTGGCAGCAGATACGCAGTATTTT	CSALPGTLAADTQYF
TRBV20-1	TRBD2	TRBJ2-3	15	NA	TGCAGCGCACCATTTAGCGGGGGAGGCACAGATACGCAGTATTTT	CSAPFSGGGTDTQYF
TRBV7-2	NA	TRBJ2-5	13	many	TGTGCCAGCAGCCGGCAGATCCAAGAGACCCAGTACTTC	CASSRQIQETQYF
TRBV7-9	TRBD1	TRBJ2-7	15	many	TGTGCCAGCAGCTCCCAGGACAGGGGACTGAGGGAGCAGTACTTC	CASSSQDRGLREQYF
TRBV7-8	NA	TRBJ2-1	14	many	TGTGCCAGCAGCTTAGGGACATCGGACAATGAGCAGTTCTTC	CASSLGTSDNEQFF